Listed below are T cell receptor beta chains from one sample, sequenced in a study of PD-L1 blockade in urothelial cancer. TCRdb keeps only in-frame clones here, not all; method: immunoSEQ multiplex PCR. Here the sample spans around 40,000 clones, around 80% being singletons. The starting material was PBMCs, obtained around atezolizumab (anti-PD-L1) treatment. These receptors were collected from a man aged 55 to 70 with urothelial cancer. CDR3s include the opening cysteine and the closing phenylalanine or tryptophan. D genes are given only for firm matches. Size is stated for part of the rows, as once, few or many counts, or as a class when the clone is expanded.

v_call	clone_size	d_call	j_call	cdr3_nt	cdr3_aa
TRBV19	few	TRBD2	TRBJ2-7	TGTGCCAGTAGTAGGGACGGGACTACCTACGAGCAGTACTTC	CASSRDGTTYEQYF
TRBV28	.	.	TRBJ2-7	TGTGCCAGCAGAGGCAGCCCGCGGGAGCAGTACTTC	CASRGSPREQYF
TRBV10-3	few	TRBD1	TRBJ2-7	TGTGCCATCAGTGGAGCCGGGACAGGGGGGTACGAGCAGTACTTC	CAISGAGTGGYEQYF
TRBV4-1	.	TRBD2	TRBJ2-1	TGCGCCAGCAGCCAAGGCGGGGGGGAGTTCTTC	CASSQGGGEFF
TRBV15	.	.	TRBJ2-1	TGTGCCACCAGCAGAGATGGGCCTACTGAGCAGTTCTTC	CATSRDGPTEQFF
TRBV5-4	.	.	TRBJ2-1	TGTGCCAGCAGCTTGGCACTAGGAGAGTCCAATGAGCAGTTCTTC	CASSLALGESNEQFF
TRBV11-3	.	TRBD2	TRBJ2-2	TGTGCCAGCAGTTCCGGACTAGCGGGGGCGGGGACCGGGGAGCTGTTTTTT	CASSSGLAGAGTGELFF
TRBV28	.	.	TRBJ2-3	TGTGCCAGCAGTTTTGTATTTGAGTACACAGATACGCAGTATTTT	CASSFVFEYTDTQYF
TRBV29-1	.	.	TRBJ2-7	TGCAGCGTTGAAATACTGGGCAGGGATCGAGGCGAGCAGTACTTC	CSVEILGRDRGEQYF
TRBV5-8	.	.	TRBJ2-1	TGTGCCAGCAGCGAGCCTGGGGGGAGCTCCTACAATGAGCAGTTCTTC	CASSEPGGSSYNEQFF
TRBV6-6	.	.	TRBJ1-5	TGTGCCAGCAGTTACACAGATAGCAATCAGCCCCAGCATTTT	CASSYTDSNQPQHF
TRBV7-2	.	.	TRBJ1-1	TGTGCCAGCAGCTTAGACGCAGGAGGTGGGAACACTGAAGCTTTCTTT	CASSLDAGGGNTEAFF
TRBV30	.	TRBD2	TRBJ2-5	TGTGCCTGGAGTAACACCGGGACTAGGTCGGGCGAGACCCAGTACTTC	CAWSNTGTRSGETQYF
TRBV5-1	.	TRBD1	TRBJ1-4	TGCGCCAGCAGCTCAACGACAGGGGGTAATGAAAAACTGTTTTTT	CASSSTTGGNEKLFF
TRBV9	.	.	TRBJ2-3	TGTGCCAGCAGCGTAGACGATGCCCGGGATACGCAGTATTTT	CASSVDDARDTQYF
TRBV5-4	.	.	TRBJ2-1	TGTGCCAGCAGCTTACAGGGAACGAATGAGCAGTTCTTC	CASSLQGTNEQFF
TRBV28	.	.	TRBJ2-4	TGTGCCAGCAGTTTAGATTCGGGGTTTTCGGGAAACATTCAGTACTTC	CASSLDSGFSGNIQYF
TRBV28	.	.	TRBJ1-4	TGTGCCAGCACCGCCTCGGGGTCTGCAACTAATGAAAAACTGTTTTTT	CASTASGSATNEKLFF
TRBV27	once	.	TRBJ1-5	TGTGCCAGCAGTTTGAGCCGCAATCAGCCCCAGCATTTT	CASSLSRNQPQHF
TRBV28	once	TRBD2	TRBJ2-5	TGTGCCAGCACCCTGCGAGCGGGAGGTCAAGAGACCCAGTACTTC	CASTLRAGGQETQYF
TRBV12-5	.	TRBD1	TRBJ2-1	TGTGCTAGTGGTACGCCGGGACAGGGCTTCAATGAGCAGTTCTTC	CASGTPGQGFNEQFF
TRBV7-9	.	.	TRBJ1-2	TGTGCCAGCAGCTCGGGACTCGGGAACTATGGCTACACCTTC	CASSSGLGNYGYTF
TRBV18	few	TRBD1	TRBJ2-5	TGTGCCAGCTCACCACCCCTTGGGACAGGGAAGGGCGAGACCCAGTACTTC	CASSPPLGTGKGETQYF
TRBV7-6	.	.	TRBJ2-5	TGTGCCAGCAGCTTCTCAGAGACCCAGTACTTC	CASSFSETQYF
TRBV6-6	.	.	TRBJ2-7	TGTGCCAGCAGACCCCCTAATGAGTACGAGCAGTACTTC	CASRPPNEYEQYF
TRBV18	.	TRBD2	TRBJ2-3	TGTGCCAGCTCTGAGCTAGCGGGAGTGACAGATACGCAGTATTTT	CASSELAGVTDTQYF
TRBV19	.	.	TRBJ2-7	TGTGCCAGTAGTATAGTTCCGGGGTCGGAGCAGTACTTC	CASSIVPGSEQYF
TRBV7-9	.	.	TRBJ2-1	TGTGCCAGCAGCCAGTCAGCGGCGTTTTACAATGAGCAGTTCTTC	CASSQSAAFYNEQFF
TRBV28	.	TRBD1	TRBJ2-7	TGTGCCAGCAGCAAACCGGGACAGGGCTCCTACGAGCAGTACTTC	CASSKPGQGSYEQYF
TRBV7-9	.	TRBD1	TRBJ2-7	TGTGCCAGCAGCTTAGCGCCACCGGGGACAGGGGCCTGGGAGCAGTACTTC	CASSLAPPGTGAWEQYF
TRBV2	.	.	TRBJ1-3	TGTGCCAGCAGCCTGGACTCGGCGGGCTCTGGAAACACCATATATTTT	CASSLDSAGSGNTIYF
TRBV19	.	.	TRBJ2-7	TGTGCCAGGGGGCTGAGCGGGCCTTACGAGCAGTACTTC	CARGLSGPYEQYF
TRBV19	.	TRBD2	TRBJ2-3	TGTGCCAGTAGTACTAGCGGGGGAGATACGCAGTATTTT	CASSTSGGDTQYF
TRBV11-2	.	.	TRBJ2-5	TGTGCCAGCAGCCCCTCGGGGTTCTTTGGAGAGACCCAGTACTTC	CASSPSGFFGETQYF
TRBV29-1	.	TRBD2	TRBJ2-3	TGCAGCGTCCCCCTAGCGGGCCCCACAGATACGCAGTATTTT	CSVPLAGPTDTQYF
TRBV11-3	.	TRBD2	TRBJ2-1	TGTGCCAGCAGCTTAGAGTCATGGGGACTAGCGGGAGGCGCCTACAATGAGCAGTTCTTC	CASSLESWGLAGGAYNEQFF
TRBV27	.	TRBD2	TRBJ2-4	TGTGCCAGCAGTTCTGGACGACTAGCGGGGGCCAACATTCAGTACTTC	CASSSGRLAGANIQYF
TRBV28	.	.	TRBJ1-2	TGTGCCAGCAGGCGAGGACATATCTATGGCTACACCTTC	CASRRGHIYGYTF
TRBV10-3	few	TRBD1	TRBJ1-1	TGTGCCATCGCCGGACAGGGGATGAACACTGAAGCTTTCTTT	CAIAGQGMNTEAFF
TRBV10-2	.	TRBD1	TRBJ1-5	TGCGCCAGCAGCGGGACAGGGGGGGGACAGCCCCAGCATTTT	CASSGTGGGQPQHF